Below are 20 T cell receptor beta chains sequenced from a single sample in a study of CD8 T cells in ankylosing spondylitis. TCRdb fed the 5' RACE reads into MiXCR, producing one record per CDR3 protein. The sample holds 150,000 to 250,000 distinct CDR3 sequences; 13% are singletons and the top ten take about 15%. Sequencing was performed on blood, either unsorted or a sorted T cell fraction (not recorded which). Receptors were obtained from a male donor with ankylosing spondylitis or in good health (not recorded which).

This chain uses TRBV6-1 with TRBJ1-1; D ambiguous. CDR1 and CDR2 from the germline V gene are MNHNS and SASEGT. Trimming took off 7 bases at V and 2 bases at J, with 11 bases between the two ends. The CDR3 is 13 amino acids. The CDR3 DNA is TGTGCCAGCACCCCGGACGGAAACACTGAAGCTTTCTTT. Translation: CASTPDGNTEAFF.

The chain uses TRBV9 and TRBJ1-1; D unresolved. This CDR3 is built from 14 residues. In germline, CDR1 is SGDLS, CDR2 YYNGEE. V lost 0 bases, J lost 1 base, and 7 bases lay in between. In nucleotides, the CDR3 is TGTGCCAGCAGCGTAGTTGCAGCGAACACTGAAGCTTTCTTT. Amino acids: CASSVVAANTEAFF.

This clonotype showed up just a few times. This sequence joins TRBV9 and TRBJ2-7; 7 bases are a match to TRBD2. Germline CDR1 and CDR2: SGDLS and YYNGEE. Trimming cost V 2 bases and J 3 bases; bases outside gene matches: 5. The CDR3 covers 14 residues. CDR3 protein: CASSVRDYSYEQYF. The DNA for the CDR3 is TGTGCCAGCAGCGTTCGGGACTATAGCTACGAGCAGTACTTC.

This clonotype was recorded a few times. V is TRBV6-4 and J is TRBJ1-5; D is unclear. CDR1 MRHNA and CDR2 SNTAGT come from the germline V gene. The CDR3 consists of 13 residues. Between the trimmed V and J ends, which lost 3 bases and 2 bases, there was a span of 5 bases. CDR3 nucleotides: TGTGCCAGCAGTGAGGATGGCAATCAGCCCCAGCATTTT. It translates to CASSEDGNQPQHF.

This chain links TRBV6-5 with TRBJ1-1; 7 bases map to TRBD1. Germline V CDR1 and CDR2: MNHEY, SVGAGI. After removal of 5 bases from V and 3 bases from J, the junction contained 9 bases not matched to a gene. The CDR3 sequence is 15 residues long. DNA for the CDR3: TGTGCCAGCAGTCACGAGACAGGGTCCGACACTGAAGCTTTCTTT. Residues: CASSHETGSDTEAFF.

J is TRBJ2-5 and V is TRBV4-1; 8 bases align to TRBD2. This CDR3 comprises 16 residues. CDR1 is MGHRA, CDR2 YSYEKL, per germline. V was clipped by 4 bases and J by 1 base; unmatched bases: 8. CDR3 DNA: TGCGCCAGCAGCCGCCTTAGCGGGGACCTCCAAGAGACCCAGTACTTC. As protein: CASSRLSGDLQETQYF.

This clonotype was counted a few times. The chain joins TRBV7-8 to TRBJ1-4; 9 bases fit TRBD1. The trim removed 5 bases at V and 8 bases at J, leaving 6 bases unmatched. This CDR3 is built from 14 residues. Germline CDR1 is SGHVS and CDR2 is FQNEAQ. The CDR3 protein is CASSRDREEEKLFF. The CDR3 DNA is TGTGCCAGCAGCCGGGACAGGGAGGAGGAAAAACTGTTTTTT.

This clonotype was detected only a few times. CDR3 region: CASSLAVEGTEAFF. Written as DNA, the CDR3 is TGTGCCAGCAGCCTGGCGGTGGAGGGGACTGAAGCTTTCTTT. V gene TRBV14 combines with J gene TRBJ1-1; possibly TRBD1 for D (5 bases). Germline CDR1 and CDR2: SGHDN and FVKESK. CDR3 size: 14 residues. The V end lost 4 bases, the J end lost 5 bases, and 14 bases lay between the germline ends. The complete variable domain, with remaining parts taken from reference TRBV14 and TRBJ1-1, reads EAGVTQFPSHSVIEKGQTVTLRCDPISGHDNLYWYRRVMGKEIKFLLHFVKESKQDESGMPNNRFLAERTGGTYSTLKVQPAELEDSGVYFCASSLAVEGTEAFFGQGTRLTVV.

This rearrangement joins TRBV4-1 to TRBJ2-7; 7 bases line up with TRBD2. CDR1 and CDR2 from the germline V gene are MGHRA and YSYEKL. This CDR3 spans 14 amino acids. Unmatched junction bases numbered 6, after V lost 0 bases and J lost 7 bases. The CDR3 nucleotides read TGCGCCAGCAGCCAAGATCCGGGGAGGGAGGAGCAGTACTTC. Protein product: CASSQDPGREEQYF.

The chain uses TRBV10-1 and TRBJ2-1, with D perhaps TRBD1 (5 bases). Trimming cost V 2 bases and J 4 bases, with 9 bases left between them. Germline assignment: CDR1 WNHNN and CDR2 SYGVQD (reference sequence). This CDR3 comprises 14 residues. The CDR3 DNA is TGCGCCAGCAGTGAGGGATCAGGGTACAATGAGCAGTTCTTC. Residues: CASSEGSGYNEQFF.

The chain couples TRBV7-8 to TRBJ1-1, with unresolved D. The CDR3 extends over 14 amino acids. Germline lookup yields CDR1 SGHVS and CDR2 FQNEAQ. V lost 2 bases, J lost 1 base, and 8 bases lay in between. CDR3 sequence reads: CASSLYGQNTEAFF. CDR3 in DNA: TGTGCCAGCAGCTTATATGGGCAGAACACTGAAGCTTTCTTT.

This clonotype was counted between two and nine times. This sequence joins TRBV12-3 or TRBV12-4 and TRBJ2-7; 9 bases are a match to TRBD2. The J segment lost 5 bases and the V segment lost 4 bases, leaving 9 bases of the junction unmatched. The CDR3 has 15 amino acids. The CDR3 coding sequence is TGTGCCAGCAGTTCGCCGGGACTAGCATATAACGAGCAGTACTTC. Residues: CASSSPGLAYNEQYF.

The gene calls are TRBV9 and TRBJ2-6, with 10 positions matching TRBD1. The germline V gene encodes CDR1 SGDLS and CDR2 YYNGEE. CDR3 length: 17 amino acids. With V trimmed by 3 bases and J by 4 bases, 7 bases remained unmatched. CDR3 amino acids: CASSAGTGVFGANVLTF. In DNA form, the CDR3 reads TGTGCCAGCAGCGCCGGGACAGGGGTGTTCGGGGCCAACGTCCTGACTTTC.

In its sample, this clonotype was seen many times. The rearrangement links TRBV4-1 to TRBJ2-7; D is uncertain. Germline loops: CDR1 MGHRA, CDR2 YSYEKL. The CDR3 has 16 amino acids. The V end lost 2 bases, the J end lost 2 bases, and 16 bases lay between the germline ends. DNA for the CDR3: TGCGCCAGCAGCCAAATTGGGAAGGGCCTCCCCTACGAGCAGTACTTC. This translates into CASSQIGKGLPYEQYF.

The chain carries TRBV5-6 and TRBJ1-2; D not resolved. Trimming stripped 0 bases from V and 0 bases from J, with 9 bases between. Germline lookup yields CDR1 SGHDT and CDR2 YYEEEE. This CDR3 region has 15 residues. The CDR3 DNA sequence: TGTGCCAGCAGCTTGGGAATAGGGTCTAACTATGGCTACACCTTC. This sequence encodes CASSLGIGSNYGYTF. Based on the CDR3 plus reference TRBV5-6 and TRBJ1-2, the full variable domain is DAGVTQSPTHLIKTRGQQVTLRCSPKSGHDTVSWYQQALGQGPQFIFQYYEEEERQRGNFPDRFSGHQFPNYSSELNVNALLLGDSALYLCASSLGIGSNYGYTFGSGTRLTVV.

This clonotype was detected only a few times. The rearrangement joins TRBV7-9 to TRBJ2-7, with D possibly TRBD2 on 6 matching bases. The germline gives CDR1 SEHNR, CDR2 FQNEAQ (reference sequence). The CDR3 length is 14 residues. The V end lost 5 bases, the J end lost 0 bases, and 11 bases lay between the germline ends. The CDR3 is CASSADGSSYEQYF. As DNA, the CDR3 is TGTGCCAGCAGCGCCGACGGGAGCTCCTACGAGCAGTACTTC.

This clonotype came up many times. The J gene is TRBJ1-3, the V gene TRBV12-3 or TRBV12-4; 10 bases map to TRBD1. This CDR3 spans 20 amino acids. Trimming took 5 bases from V and 4 from J; bases not matched to a gene: 20. CDR3 DNA sequence: TGTGCCAGCAGTGGCCATAGGACAGGGGGAAACGGGAATCCCGGAAACACCATATATTTT. Translation: CASSGHRTGGNGNPGNTIYF.

V usage is TRBV3-1 and J usage is TRBJ2-2; TRBD1 agrees at 8 bases. CDR3 length equals 14 residues. Germline V gene lookup returns CDR1 LGHDT and CDR2 YNNKEL (reference sequence). J lost 4 bases, V lost 4 bases, and 2 bases had no gene match. CDR3 amino acids: CASSPTGVTGELFF. Here the CDR3 DNA reads TGTGCCAGCAGCCCGACAGGGGTCACCGGGGAGCTGTTTTTT.

This clonotype occurred a few times. The chain carries TRBV6-5 and TRBJ1-1, with D unclear. Germline-derived CDR1 and CDR2 are MNHEY and SVGAGI. CDR3 length equals 14 residues. The V end was cut by 4 bases, the J end by 9 bases, with 18 bases between. CDR3 protein: CASSLKSATEKAFF. The CDR3 DNA reads TGTGCCAGCAGTTTAAAAAGTGCAACCGAAAAAGCTTTCTTT.

The table lists this clonotype with a few counts. The V call is TRBV11-1, the J call TRBJ1-1; D gene uncertain. Trimming took off 1 base at V and 8 bases at J, with 14 bases between the two ends. The germline gives CDR1 SGHAT, CDR2 FQDESV (reference sequence). This CDR3 region has 14 residues. The CDR3 spells CASSLEVGYREAFF. The CDR3, as DNA: TGTGCCAGCAGCTTAGAAGTGGGGTATCGGGAAGCTTTCTTT. Full variable domain (missing parts from reference TRBV11-1 and TRBJ1-1): EAEVAQSPRYKITEKSQAVAFWCDPISGHATLYWYRQILGQGPELLVQFQDESVVDDSQLPKDRFSAERLKGVDSTLKIQPAELGDSAMYLCASSLEVGYREAFFGQGTRLTVV.